These 32 T cell receptor beta chains originate from one sample sequenced in a study of blood T cell repertoires in COVID-19. Generated by immunoSEQ multiplex PCR, the TCRdb table keeps only in-frame clones and is missing some. Found here are 500,000 to 600,000 clones, about 88% of them singletons; the top ten hold 7.5% to 9%. The sample was peripheral blood. The receptor source for this set is a woman in her forties or fifties with COVID-19, enrolled during active disease.

The chain is built from TRBV11-1 and TRBJ2-1; 7 bases are shared with TRBD1. This CDR3 is built from 13 residues. After removal of 5 bases from V and 8 bases from J, the junction contained 6 bases not matched to a gene. The germline V gene has CDR1 SGHAT and CDR2 FQDESV (reference sequence). This CDR3 is CASSPVGQDEQFF. CDR3 sequence (DNA): TGTGCCAGCAGCCCCGTCGGACAGGATGAGCAGTTCTTC.

The chain couples TRBV19 to TRBJ1-2, with 8 bases fitting TRBD1. The germline V gene encodes CDR1 LNHDA and CDR2 SQIVND (reference sequence). The CDR3 has 12 amino acids. Trimming at V came to 8 bases and at J to 8 bases, leaving 7 bases not matched to a gene. The CDR3 sequence is CASQTGAGGYTF. For the CDR3, the DNA is TGTGCCAGTCAGACAGGGGCAGGAGGCTACACCTTC.

The rearrangement links TRBV24-1 to TRBJ2-3; D not resolved. This CDR3 is 14 amino acids long. Germline V gene data show CDR1 as KGHDR and CDR2 as SFDVKD. Trimming removed 5 bases at V and 5 bases at J, with 13 bases between. CDR3 residues: CATSVSVAEDTQYF. CDR3 bases: TGTGCCACCAGTGTATCGGTAGCTGAAGATACGCAGTATTTT.

The rearrangement uses TRBV19 and TRBJ1-2; 12 positions match TRBD1. CDR1 is LNHDA, CDR2 SQIVND, per germline (reference sequence). The CDR3 has 14 amino acids. The ends lost 4 bases at V and 8 bases at J; junction bases unmatched: 5. The CDR3 DNA is TGTGCCAGTAGTACCGGGACAGGGGGCATGGGCTACACCTTC. It specifies CASSTGTGGMGYTF.

This chain joins TRBV27 and TRBJ1-1; D ambiguous. Germline CDR1 and CDR2: MNHEY and SMNVEV (reference sequence). The ends were cut back, 2 bases at V and 2 bases at J, with 15 bases in the middle. The CDR3 is 16 residues long. The DNA for the CDR3 is TGTGCCAGCAGTTTAAGGTCGAGGATACACAACACTGAAGCTTTCTTT. Protein product: CASSLRSRIHNTEAFF.

A few counts support this clone. The J gene is TRBJ2-1, the V gene TRBV6-6, with D tentatively TRBD1 (5 bases). The germline CDR1 and CDR2 sequences are MNHNY and SVGAGI (reference sequence). Trimming cost V 2 bases and J 5 bases, with 7 bases left between them. The CDR3 consists of 13 residues. This chain's CDR3 is CASSYPDNNEQFF. The CDR3 region has the DNA TGTGCCAGCAGTTACCCGGACAACAATGAGCAGTTCTTC.

The chain links TRBV7-3 to TRBJ2-2; a possible D gene is TRBD2 (5 bases). CDR1 and CDR2 from the germline V gene are SGHTA and FQGTGA. V was trimmed by 5 bases and J by 6 bases, leaving 19 bases between them. CDR3 size: 16 residues. The CDR3 DNA sequence: TGTGCCAGCAGCGCCCGGGTGCTGACCGGGGCCGGGGAGCTGTTTTTT. It translates to CASSARVLTGAGELFF.

This chain connects TRBV5-1 to TRBJ1-6; D remains unclear. Germline V lookup: CDR1 SGHRS, CDR2 YFSETQ. The V and J ends lost 0 bases and 10 bases respectively, with 8 bases between them. The CDR3 consists of 13 residues. DNA for the CDR3: TGCGCCAGCAGCTTGGTGAGGGAATCACCCCTCCACTTT. It is translated as CASSLVRESPLHF.

The chain uses TRBV19 and TRBJ1-1, with D unclear. This CDR3 contains 15 residues. V lost 7 bases and J 4 bases, leaving 19 bases between the germline ends. Germline V gives CDR1 LNHDA, CDR2 SQIVND (reference sequence). CDR3 in DNA: TGTGCCAGTAAGGCAGAGGCGGCTAAAATCACTGAAGCTTTCTTT. Its translation: CASKAEAAKITEAFF.

This sequence joins TRBV10-2 and TRBJ2-3, with 9 bases matching TRBD2. Trimming cost V 6 bases and J 2 bases; bases outside gene matches: 6. Germline V CDR1 and CDR2: WSHSY, SAAADI. CDR3 size: 15 residues. The CDR3 loop is CASRTRTSATDTQYF. The CDR3 coding sequence is TGCGCCAGCAGGACTCGGACTAGCGCCACAGATACGCAGTATTTT.

CDR3 in DNA: TGTGCCACCCGCGAGGGGGGGCTCGGAGCTTTCTTT. Protein product: CATREGGLGAFF. The rearrangement joins TRBV19 to TRBJ1-1; TRBD1 is a possible D gene (6 bases). CDR3 length: 12 residues. Germline V gene lookup returns CDR1 LNHDA and CDR2 SQIVND (reference sequence). V was trimmed by 10 bases and J by 10 bases, leaving 19 bases between them.

The chain links TRBV20-1 to TRBJ1-1, with a possible D match to TRBD1 (5 bases). The CDR3 spans 14 residues. Trimming removed 3 bases at V and 1 base at J, with 12 bases between. Germline CDR1 is DFQATT and CDR2 is SNEGSKA (reference sequence). DNA for the CDR3: TGCAGTGCTAGTCAGGGCGCTACGAACACTGAAGCTTTCTTT. Amino acid sequence: CSASQGATNTEAFF.

V and J are TRBV23-1 and TRBJ1-5, with 9 bases matching TRBD1. TRBV23-1 is treated as an ORF (open reading frame) with a function not yet certain. V gave up 7 bases and J gave up 4 bases; unmatched junction bases: 17. The CDR3 covers 18 residues. CDR3 in DNA: TGCGCCAGCAACCCCTTGTTACGAAAGGACAGGGGAAATCAGCCCCAGCATTTT. This codes for CASNPLLRKDRGNQPQHF.

The chain recombines TRBV20-1 with TRBJ1-2; the D gene is possibly TRBD1 (6 bases). Germline CDR1 and CDR2: DFQATT and SNEGSKA (reference sequence). The CDR3 spans 11 residues. The ends were cut back, 6 bases at V and 5 bases at J, with 10 bases in the middle. The CDR3 is CSATTGYGYTF. CDR3 in DNA: TGCAGTGCAACGACAGGTTATGGCTACACCTTC.

The rearrangement links TRBV5-1 to TRBJ1-3, with D perhaps TRBD1 (6 bases). The V gene lost 7 bases and the J gene lost 2 bases, with 13 bases spanning the gap. Germline CDR1 is SGHRS and CDR2 is YFSETQ. CDR3 length equals 14 residues. The CDR3: CASGTGTTGNTIYF. The CDR3 coding sequence is TGCGCCAGCGGAACCGGGACAACTGGAAACACCATATATTTT.

This rearrangement joins TRBV2 to TRBJ2-7; 9 bases line up with TRBD2. Germline lookup yields CDR1 SNHLY and CDR2 FYNNEI. This CDR3 comprises 13 residues. V was clipped by 7 bases and J by 3 bases; unmatched bases: 4. The CDR3 coding sequence is TGTGCCAGCACTAGCGGGGTTGACTACGAGCAGTACTTC. Translating it yields CASTSGVDYEQYF.

J is TRBJ1-1 and V is TRBV5-1; perhaps TRBD1 as D (6 bases). CDR1 is SGHRS and CDR2 is YFSETQ in the germline V gene. Trimming took 0 bases from V and 5 from J, leaving 14 bases between them. This CDR3 is built from 15 residues. The CDR3 nucleotides read TGCGCCAGCAGCTTGGGGGGGACACCGGGGACTGAAGCTTTCTTT. This sequence encodes CASSLGGTPGTEAFF.

This clone was seen a handful of times. The chain recombines TRBV27 with TRBJ1-1, with 7 bases matching TRBD1. The CDR3 is made up of 15 amino acids. With V trimmed by 7 bases and J by 4 bases, 12 bases remained unmatched. CDR1 and CDR2 (germline): MNHEY, SMNVEV (reference sequence). DNA of the CDR3: TGTGCCAGCATCCCGGGAAGGGGGCTAGGCACTGAAGCTTTCTTT. This sequence encodes CASIPGRGLGTEAFF.

This chain joins TRBV19 and TRBJ2-3; 8 bases line up with TRBD1. CDR1 and CDR2 (germline): LNHDA, SQIVND (reference sequence). The ends lost 7 bases at V and 1 base at J; junction bases unmatched: 7. This CDR3 contains 15 residues. The CDR3 sequence: CASTPGQARTDTQYF. The CDR3 DNA reads TGTGCCAGTACCCCGGGACAGGCCCGCACAGATACGCAGTATTTT.

As to this clone: The sample carries other DNA sequences with the same CDR3. The chain is built from TRBV5-6 and TRBJ1-5; 7 nucleotides match TRBD1. Germline-derived CDR1 and CDR2 are SGHDT and YYEEEE. CDR3 length: 15 residues. V shed 0 bases and J 2 bases; nucleotides not matched to a gene: 2. The CDR3 reads CASSLGQGRNQPQHF. The CDR3 nucleotides read TGTGCCAGCAGCTTGGGACAGGGCCGCAATCAGCCCCAGCATTTT.

This chain connects TRBV15 to TRBJ2-5; TRBD1 is a possible D gene (6 bases). Germline-derived CDR1 and CDR2 are LNHNV and YYDKDF (reference sequence). Trimming took off 4 bases at V and 4 bases at J, with 19 bases between the two ends. The CDR3 covers 16 residues. This chain's CDR3 is CATSTTSAGAGETQYF. CDR3 DNA sequence: TGTGCCACCAGCACCACCTCAGCAGGGGCAGGAGAGACCCAGTACTTC.

V and J are TRBV3-1 (or the pseudogene TRBV3-2) and TRBJ2-7; 10 nucleotides align to TRBD2. CDR3 length: 15 amino acids. Unmatched junction bases numbered 3, after V lost 4 bases and J lost 0 bases. Germline CDR1 is LGHDT and CDR2 is YNNKEL (reference sequence). The CDR3, as DNA: TGTGCCAGCAGCCCTAGCGGGGGCCTCTCCTACGAGCAGTACTTC. This sequence encodes CASSPSGGLSYEQYF.

The J gene is TRBJ2-7, the V gene TRBV4-1; weak D call: TRBD1 (5 bases). The CDR3 has 18 amino acids. The germline V and J ends were trimmed by 0 bases and 2 bases, with 20 bases remaining between them. Germline values: CDR1 MGHRA, CDR2 YSYEKL. CDR3 amino acids: CASSQDMGRASYPYEQYF. The CDR3 nucleotides are TGCGCCAGCAGCCAAGATATGGGCAGGGCCTCTTACCCCTACGAGCAGTACTTC.

The genes are TRBV13 and TRBJ1-2, with 8 nucleotides matching TRBD1. CDR3 size: 14 residues. Germline V gene sequence: CDR1 PRHDT, CDR2 FYEKMQ (reference sequence). After removal of 3 bases from V and 6 bases from J, the junction contained 6 bases not matched to a gene. The DNA of the CDR3 is TGTGCCAGCAGCTTTACAGGGGGGAGTGATGGCTACACCTTC. Amino acid sequence: CASSFTGGSDGYTF.

V is TRBV29-1 and J is TRBJ2-1, with D possibly being TRBD1 (6 bases). This CDR3 is built from 14 residues. The V and J ends lost 7 bases and 4 bases respectively, with 17 bases between them. Germline V gives CDR1 SQVTM, CDR2 ANQGSEA. The CDR3 bases are TGCAGCGGCAGGCCCGCAGGGGTGTACAATGAGCAGTTCTTC. This encodes CSGRPAGVYNEQFF.

The rearrangement uses TRBV28 and TRBJ1-1, with D tentatively TRBD1 (5 bases). The V end was cut by 7 bases, the J end by 1 base, with 10 bases between. CDR1 MDHEN and CDR2 SYDVKM come from the germline V gene. The CDR3 runs to 13 residues. The CDR3 region is CASIRGGNTEAFF. Here the CDR3 DNA reads TGTGCCAGCATTAGGGGTGGGAACACTGAAGCTTTCTTT.

The chain recombines TRBV10-1 with TRBJ1-5, with D perhaps matching TRBD1 (6 bases). Trimming pared 2 bases from V and 0 bases from J, leaving 14 bases between. Germline V gene sequence: CDR1 WNHNN, CDR2 SYGVQD (reference sequence). CDR3 size: 17 residues. The CDR3 loop reads CASSEGWTDYSNQPQHF. In nucleotides, the CDR3 is TGCGCCAGCAGTGAGGGGTGGACAGACTATAGCAATCAGCCCCAGCATTTT.

This sequence joins TRBV18 and TRBJ2-4; D may be TRBD1 (6 bases). V was cut by 1 base and J by 6 bases, with 13 bases left in between. Germline V lookup: CDR1 KGHSH, CDR2 LQKENI. The CDR3 runs to 15 residues. CDR3 sequence: CASSPLTGSGNIQYF. CDR3 sequence (DNA): TGTGCCAGCTCACCACTTACAGGGTCGGGAAACATTCAGTACTTC.

This chain joins TRBV6-5 and TRBJ1-1, with TRBD1 matching over 8 bases. With 7 bases clipped from V and 0 bases from J, the junction kept 4 bases outside the gene matches. The CDR3 is made up of 14 amino acids. The germline CDR1 and CDR2 sequences are MNHEY and SVGAGI. This CDR3 is CASNQGALNTEAFF. DNA of the CDR3: TGTGCCAGCAATCAGGGGGCTTTGAACACTGAAGCTTTCTTT.

The chain combines TRBV21-1 with TRBJ1-2. TRBV21-1 is a pseudogene locus. The CDR3 spans 17 residues. The CDR3 spells CASSKRATGTTNYGYTF. CDR3 bases: TGTGCCAGCAGCAAAAGGGCTACAGGGACTACTAACTATGGCTACACCTTC.

The chain uses TRBV13 and TRBJ1-1; D gene ambiguous. The CDR3 covers 12 residues. Germline V gene sequence: CDR1 PRHDT, CDR2 FYEKMQ (reference sequence). Between the trimmed V and J ends, which lost 5 bases and 7 bases, there was a span of 11 bases. The CDR3 region has the DNA TGTGCCAGCAGCCTATACTTAAATGAAGCTTTCTTT. This translates into CASSLYLNEAFF.

The chain carries TRBV7-9 and TRBJ1-2; D possibly corresponds to TRBD1 (5 bases). Deletions cut 0 bases from V and 5 bases from J, with 7 bases between. CDR1 is SEHNR and CDR2 is FQNEAQ in the germline V gene (reference sequence). The CDR3 has 13 amino acids. CDR3 sequence: CASSLAEGYGYTF. The CDR3 DNA sequence: TGTGCCAGCAGCTTAGCGGAGGGGTATGGCTACACCTTC.